These 21 T cell receptor beta chains originate from one sample sequenced in a study of PD-1 blockade in classical Hodgkin lymphoma. Described time point: cycle 4 day 1 (C4D1), after 5 to 7 weeks of nivolumab. After autologous stem cell transplantation all patients relapsed, and prior brentuximab vedotin exposure differed between cohorts. Profiling relied on immunoSEQ multiplex PCR, and the TCRdb table lists in-frame clones only, not all of them. The table shows roughly 100,000 clones, with approximately 90% occurring only once. The specimen was peripheral blood mononuclear cells (PBMCs), collected before the fourth cycle of nivolumab. The receptors were gathered from a human donor with classical Hodgkin lymphoma.

V usage is TRBV9 and J usage is TRBJ1-5; D gene uncertain. This CDR3 spans 13 amino acids. The germline V and J ends were trimmed by 4 bases and 2 bases, with 7 bases remaining between them. Germline lookup yields CDR1 SGDLS and CDR2 YYNGEE. The CDR3 coding sequence is TGTGCCAGCAGCCCAAATGGCAATCAGCCCCAGCATTTT. Encoded protein: CASSPNGNQPQHF.

V and J are TRBV18 and TRBJ1-1, with D perhaps matching TRBD1 (6 bases). With 2 bases removed from V and 4 bases from J, the gap between germline ends came to 17 bases. The V gene's germline CDR1 is KGHSH and CDR2 LQKENI. The CDR3 has 16 amino acids. The CDR3 region is CASSPGQNLHGTEAFF. Written as DNA, the CDR3 is TGTGCCAGCTCACCAGGACAGAACCTGCACGGCACTGAAGCTTTCTTT.

The rearrangement links TRBV5-1 to TRBJ2-2; 8 nucleotides line up with TRBD2. This CDR3 is 15 amino acids long. V lost 1 base to trimming and J lost 4 bases; unmatched junction nucleotides: 3. Germline assignment: CDR1 SGHRS and CDR2 YFSETQ. DNA for the CDR3: TGCGCCAGCAGCTTGCCTAGCGGGCTCACCGGGGAGCTGTTTTTT. This translates into CASSLPSGLTGELFF.

The rearrangement joins TRBV25-1 to TRBJ2-3; 7 bases agree with TRBD1. V gave up 0 bases and J gave up 1 base; unmatched junction bases: 1. The CDR3 extends over 15 amino acids. The germline CDR1 and CDR2 sequences are MGHDK and SYGVNS. CDR3 sequence (DNA): TGTGCCAGCAGTGAATATCAGGGGGGCACAGATACGCAGTATTTT. Protein: CASSEYQGGTDTQYF.

The rearrangement links TRBV11-2 to TRBJ2-1; D not resolved. CDR1 is SGHAT and CDR2 is FQNNGV in the germline V gene. Trimming cost V 6 bases and J 3 bases, with 3 bases left between them. The CDR3 has 11 amino acids. The CDR3 nucleotides read TGTGCCAGCAGATACTACAATGAGCAGTTCTTC. It is translated as CASRYYNEQFF. Together with reference TRBV11-2 and TRBJ2-1, the CDR3 gives the full variable domain: EAGVAQSPRYKIIEKRQSVAFWCNPISGHATLYWYQQILGQGPKLLIQFQNNGVVDDSQLPKDRFSAERLKGVDSTLKIQPAKLEDSAVYLCASRYYNEQFFGPGTRLTVL.

The CDR3 nucleotides are TGTGCCAGCAGTTTAGGTCGAGGGACCGGGAAAGGCACTGAAGCTTTCTTT. Residues: CASSLGRGTGKGTEAFF. The chain links TRBV27 to TRBJ1-1; a weak D match, TRBD1 (5 bases). This CDR3 spans 17 amino acids. Trimming stripped 2 bases from V and 4 bases from J, with 20 bases between. Germline CDR1 is MNHEY and CDR2 is SMNVEV (reference sequence).

The V gene is TRBV2, the J gene TRBJ2-7; D is ambiguous. The CDR3 is made up of 10 amino acids. Looked up from germline, CDR1 is SNHLY and CDR2 is FYNNEI. The V and J ends lost 6 bases and 9 bases respectively, with 9 bases between them. The CDR3 region is CASSEERQYF. In DNA, the CDR3 is TGTGCCAGCAGCGAGGAAAGGCAGTACTTC.

The chain combines TRBV9 with TRBJ2-5; 10 positions agree with TRBD1. This CDR3 is 13 amino acids long. Germline CDR1 SGDLS, CDR2 YYNGEE. Trimming at V came to 6 bases and at J to 4 bases, leaving 3 bases not matched to a gene. As DNA, the CDR3 is TGTGCCAGCAACCGGGACAGGGGAGAGACCCAGTACTTC. It yields the protein CASNRDRGETQYF.

This clone came up once. This chain joins TRBV4-3 and TRBJ1-3, with D maybe TRBD1 (7 bases). The DNA end favors TRBJ2-2, so the J call may be wrong. Germline lookup yields CDR1 LGHNA and CDR2 YSLEER. CDR3 length equals 18 residues. CDR3 coding DNA: TGCGCCAGCAGCCAAGAAGGGTGGGTTGCGCGGGACAGCGGGGAGCTGTTTTTT. It translates to CASSQEGWVARDSGELFF.

The J gene is TRBJ2-5, the V gene TRBV5-1; 8 bases line up with TRBD1. V lost 4 bases and J lost 3; bases outside the gene matches: 2. In germline, CDR1 is SGHRS, CDR2 YFSETQ. CDR3 length: 13 residues. In DNA, the CDR3 is TGCGCCAGCAGCCAACAGGGGGAAGAGACCCAGTACTTC. Protein: CASSQQGEETQYF.

This chain links TRBV27 with TRBJ2-7, with 8 bases aligning to TRBD2. J gave up 4 bases and V 2 bases, and 7 bases lay outside the gene matches. The CDR3 is 15 residues long. The germline V gene has CDR1 MNHEY and CDR2 SMNVEV (reference sequence). Here the CDR3 reads CASSLASGSGYEQYF. DNA of the CDR3: TGTGCCAGCAGTTTAGCAAGCGGGAGCGGATACGAGCAGTACTTC.

The rearrangement uses TRBV5-4 and TRBJ1-2; possibly TRBD1 for D (5 bases). Germline V gene data show CDR1 as SGHNT and CDR2 as YYREEE (reference sequence). The CDR3 loop spans 15 amino acids. The V and J ends lost 4 bases and 4 bases respectively, with 17 bases between them. CDR3: CASSPGYGGGYGYTF. CDR3 in DNA: TGTGCCAGCAGCCCCGGATACGGGGGAGGCTATGGCTACACCTTC.

The gene calls are TRBV6-5 and TRBJ2-2; D not resolved. The CDR3 consists of 15 residues. CDR1 MNHEY and CDR2 SVGAGI come from the germline V gene. V dropped 5 bases and J dropped 2 bases, with 12 bases sitting between them. CDR3 DNA sequence: TGTGCCAGCAGTCACAGCCTACTAAACACCGGGGAGCTGTTTTTT. This encodes CASSHSLLNTGELFF.

V usage is TRBV18 and J usage is TRBJ2-2, with 8 bases that match TRBD2. This CDR3 is built from 15 residues. From germline, CDR1 is KGHSH and CDR2 LQKENI. V dropped 0 bases and J dropped 7; count of bases not matched to a gene: 4. CDR3 region: CASSPPSGIIGELFF. Written as DNA, the CDR3 is TGTGCCAGCTCACCACCTAGCGGGATAATCGGGGAGCTGTTTTTT.

The chain combines TRBV30 with TRBJ2-2; 9 positions match TRBD2. The CDR3 runs 15 residues. Germline-derived CDR1 and CDR2 are GTSNPN and SVGIG (reference sequence). V lost 3 bases to trimming and J lost 8 bases; unmatched junction nucleotides: 10. CDR3 sequence (DNA): TGTGCCTGGAGAGGAGTTAGCGGGAGAATTGGGGAGCTGTTTTTT. Translated: CAWRGVSGRIGELFF.

In DNA form, the CDR3 reads TGTGCCAGCAGCGGGGCGGGAGTCTACGAGCAGTACTTC. Translating gives CASSGAGVYEQYF. The chain recombines TRBV9 with TRBJ2-7; TRBD2 matches at 7 bases. Per germline, CDR1 SGDLS and CDR2 YYNGEE. V lost 3 bases, J lost 3 bases, and 3 bases stayed unmatched. The CDR3 has 13 residues.

The CDR3 region is CASSLTYDNEQFF. CDR3 bases: TGCGCCAGCAGCTTGACGTATGACAATGAGCAGTTCTTC. The chain employs TRBV5-1 and TRBJ2-1; D remains ambiguous. This CDR3 is built from 13 residues. Trimming removed 1 base at V and 5 bases at J, with 7 bases between. Germline values: CDR1 SGHRS, CDR2 YFSETQ.

This chain joins TRBV13 and TRBJ2-7; D possibly corresponds to TRBD2 (5 bases). This CDR3 spans 15 amino acids. CDR1 is PRHDT and CDR2 is FYEKMQ in the germline V gene (reference sequence). V was shortened by 5 bases and J by 2 bases, with 16 bases between the two germline ends. Written as DNA, the CDR3 is TGTGCCAGCAGCCTTGGACTCCTTCGTCCCTACGAGCAGTACTTC. Translated, it gives CASSLGLLRPYEQYF.

V is TRBV11-2 and J is TRBJ1-1, with 7 bases identical to TRBD1. CDR3 length: 17 residues. Germline trimming cut 5 bases from V and 1 base from J; bases unmatched to any gene: 13. Germline values: CDR1 SGHAT, CDR2 FQNNGV. The CDR3 sequence is CASSPRTQTGKNTEAFF. The CDR3 DNA reads TGTGCCAGCAGCCCCCGTACCCAGACAGGGAAGAACACTGAAGCTTTCTTT.

The sample holds one count of this clone. The genes are TRBV7-2 and TRBJ2-1, with 7 positions matching TRBD2. Germline CDR1 reads SGHTA; CDR2 reads FQGNSA. The V gene end was trimmed by 5 bases and the J gene end by 6 bases; junction bases not matched to a gene: 16. The CDR3 length is 17 residues. The CDR3 DNA follows: TGTGCCAGCAGCCCGGGGTTCGGGCTAGCGGACCTCAATGAGCAGTTCTTC. Translated: CASSPGFGLADLNEQFF.

This chain links TRBV5-1 with TRBJ2-3; no clear D gene. Germline V gives CDR1 SGHRS, CDR2 YFSETQ. Trimming shortened V by 4 bases and J by 0 bases, and 3 bases separated the two germline ends. This CDR3 is 12 amino acids long. The CDR3 spells CASSLSTDTQYF. CDR3 nucleotides: TGCGCCAGCAGCCTTAGCACAGATACGCAGTATTTT.